This T cell receptor beta chain was sequenced during a study of identical twins. This CDR3 is built from 15 residues. Looked up from germline, CDR1 is SGHVS and CDR2 is FQNEAQ. The V gene lost 5 bases and the J gene lost 2 bases, with 15 bases spanning the gap. Template switching created a universal primer site, and the cDNA included unique molecular identifiers. Each CDR3 protein gets one entry after TCRdb re-called the 5' RACE reads with MiXCR. The sample lists 540,000 or so distinct CDR3 sequences, about a fifth occurring once. This sample was shared with a second study, whose subject was yellow fever vaccine responses in identical twins.

The rearrangement links TRBV7-8 to TRBJ2-5, with D tentatively TRBD1 (6 bases). The source is a woman between 18 and 29 years old in good health. Sequenced sample: CD4+ T cells sorted from blood. DNA of the CDR3: TGTGCCAGCAGCCCAGCCGGGACATCACAAGAGACCCAGTACTTC. Amino acids: CASSPAGTSQETQYF.